Following are 3 T cell receptor beta chains from one sample sequenced in a study of shared clonotypes between healthy human individuals. This table comes from immunoSEQ multiplex PCR, and its TCRdb copy is limited to in-frame clones, with some not included. In the table there are about 2,500,000 clones, 85% to 95% of which are singletons. Sequences were obtained from naive CD4+ T cells sorted from blood. Subset: CD45RA+ positively selected. Every receptor here comes from a young man in good health.

The CDR3 bases are TGTGCCAGCAGCTTACTGCTAGAGCAGTTCTTC. Protein sequence: CASSLLLEQFF. The chain has TRBV7-9 and TRBJ2-1; D remains unclear. The CDR3 is 11 residues long. Germline CDR1 is SEHNR and CDR2 is FQNEAQ (reference sequence). Trimming shortened V by 2 bases and J by 10 bases, and 6 bases separated the two germline ends.

The chain couples TRBV18 to TRBJ2-3; D is unclear. This CDR3 comprises 13 residues. Looked up from germline, CDR1 is KGHSH and CDR2 is LQKENI. Between the trimmed V and J ends, which lost 3 bases and 8 bases, there was a span of 12 bases. CDR3 region: CASSPVRMGTQYF. As DNA, the CDR3 is TGTGCCAGCTCACCGGTCAGAATGGGTACGCAGTATTTT. The whole variable domain, remainder taken from reference TRBV18 and TRBJ2-3, is NAGVMQNPRHLVRRRGQEARLRCSPMKGHSHVYWYRQLPEEGLKFMVYLQKENIIDESGMPKERFSAEFPKEGPSILRIQQVVRGDSAAYFCASSPVRMGTQYFGPGTRLTVL.

The chain couples TRBV9 to TRBJ2-1, with TRBD2 matching 8 bases. J was trimmed by 5 bases and V by 1 base; bases with no gene match: 2. The CDR3 is made up of 14 amino acids. Germline CDR1 SGDLS, CDR2 YYNGEE. CDR3 coding DNA: TGTGCCAGCAGCGTATTTAGCGGGAACAATGAGCAGTTCTTC. Its protein is CASSVFSGNNEQFF.